One sample yielded the 18 T cell receptor beta chains listed below, sequenced in a study of monozygotic twins with inflammatory bowel disease. After re-calling the 5' RACE reads, TCRdb lists one entry per CDR3 protein, DNA absent. The table counts around 410,000 distinct CDR3 sequences; 2% to 3% lies in the top ten. The source material was blood. The receptors originated from a human donor with ulcerative colitis or Crohn's disease, or a healthy co-twin of an affected twin (not recorded which).

This chain connects TRBV15 to TRBJ2-3. Germline lookup yields CDR1 LNHNV and CDR2 YYDKDF (reference sequence). This CDR3 has 13 residues. This CDR3 is CATSRDPGDTQYF. Together with reference TRBV15 and TRBJ2-3, the CDR3 gives the full variable domain: DAMVIQNPRYQVTQFGKPVTLSCSQTLNHNVMYWYQQKSSQAPKLLFHYYDKDFNNEADTPDNFQSRRPNTSFCFLDIRSPGLGDTAMYLCATSRDPGDTQYFGPGTRLTVL.

The chain couples TRBV5-6 to TRBJ2-1; as DNA is missing, the TRBD2 call by TCRdb cannot be tested. The V gene's germline CDR1 is SGHDT and CDR2 YYEEEE. The CDR3 covers 14 residues. CDR3 amino acids: CASSLALPSAEQFF. Filled out from reference TRBV5-6 and TRBJ2-1, the complete variable domain reads DAGVTQSPTHLIKTRGQQVTLRCSPKSGHDTVSWYQQALGQGPQFIFQYYEEEERQRGNFPDRFSGHQFPNYSSELNVNALLLGDSALYLCASSLALPSAEQFFGPGTRLTVL.

This chain connects TRBV3-1 to TRBJ1-6; without DNA, the TCRdb call of TRBD1 cannot be checked. The length of the CDR3 is 14 residues. CDR1 and CDR2 (germline): LGHDT, YNNKEL (reference sequence). The CDR3 reads CASSQDRGGSPLHF.

The chain combines TRBV29-1 with TRBJ2-7; lacking DNA, the TRBD2 call made by TCRdb goes unchecked. The CDR3 runs to 13 residues. Germline loops: CDR1 SQVTM, CDR2 ANQGSEA. Here the CDR3 reads CSVLSGSSYEQYF.

The rearrangement uses TRBV20-1 and TRBJ1-1. Germline lookup yields CDR1 DFQATT and CDR2 SNEGSKA (reference sequence). The CDR3 loop spans 13 amino acids. The CDR3 here is CSARVLMNTEAFF.

The chain couples TRBV3-1 to TRBJ2-7; absent DNA, TCRdb's TRBD1 call cannot be checked. CDR1 and CDR2 from the germline V gene are LGHDT and YNNKEL (reference sequence). This CDR3 region has 15 residues. CDR3 in amino acids: CASSQDQTGGNEQYF.

The chain recombines TRBV29-1 with TRBJ2-2; TCRdb's D call of TRBD2 is untestable without DNA. The CDR3 is 15 amino acids. CDR1 is SQVTM and CDR2 is ANQGSEA in the germline V gene. This CDR3 is CSVEGLAGEIGELFF.

The genes are TRBV19 and TRBJ2-4; with no DNA, the TCRdb D assignment of TRBD1 cannot be verified. The CDR3 sequence is 19 residues long. Germline-derived CDR1 and CDR2 are LNHDA and SQIVND (reference sequence). CDR3 in amino acids: CASSPEQGSGGIAKNIQYF.

This chain links TRBV20-1 with TRBJ2-3; checking the TCRdb D call of TRBD1 is not possible without DNA. The CDR3 has 15 amino acids. Germline V gives CDR1 DFQATT, CDR2 SNEGSKA (reference sequence). The CDR3 loop reads CSAINRGISTDTQYF.

The chain carries TRBV20-1 and TRBJ1-5. CDR3 length: 13 amino acids. Germline V lookup: CDR1 DFQATT, CDR2 SNEGSKA (reference sequence). The CDR3 spells CSARGGTNQPQHF.

The chain joins TRBV7-2 to TRBJ1-2; TCRdb outputs TRBD1, but without DNA this stays unchecked. The CDR3 consists of 15 residues. The germline V gene has CDR1 SGHTA and CDR2 FQGNSA. Here the CDR3 reads CASSFSTGGDYGYTF.

The chain employs TRBV7-2 and TRBJ2-1. The CDR3 runs to 14 residues. From germline, CDR1 is SGHTA and CDR2 FQGNSA. The CDR3 sequence is CASSPGGYNNEQFF.

This chain joins TRBV24-1 and TRBJ2-5; TCRdb indicates TRBD1, and absent DNA this call remains unverified. Germline assignment: CDR1 KGHDR and CDR2 SFDVKD. The CDR3 extends over 14 amino acids. CDR3 in amino acids: CATSDPGQQETQYF.

This sequence joins TRBV12-3 or TRBV12-4 and TRBJ2-1; there is no DNA to check the TCRdb D call of TRBD1. The CDR3 sequence is 19 residues long. The CDR3: CASSLSQGATTSSYNEQFF.

The CDR3 sequence is CSGSGSAIHSYNEQFF. The chain combines TRBV29-1 with TRBJ2-1; the TRBD2 assignment by TCRdb is unverifiable without DNA. Per the germline V gene, CDR1 is SQVTM and CDR2 is ANQGSEA. The CDR3 totals 16 residues.

This chain connects TRBV20-1 to TRBJ2-7; the D call from TCRdb, TRBD1, cannot be confirmed without DNA. The length of the CDR3 is 13 residues. Germline-derived CDR1 and CDR2 are DFQATT and SNEGSKA (reference sequence). The CDR3 loop reads CSVRSGGVYEQYF.

This rearrangement joins TRBV2 to TRBJ2-3; TCRdb's assignment of TRBD2 cannot be checked, as there is no DNA. The germline V gene encodes CDR1 SNHLY and CDR2 FYNNEI. This CDR3 spans 15 amino acids. The CDR3 is CASSESSGVTDTQYF.

This CDR3 is CASSQESWGGHDPTRTGNYGYTF. This chain uses TRBV3-1 with TRBJ1-2; TCRdb selects TRBD1, and the lack of DNA leaves this call unchecked. This CDR3 spans 23 amino acids. The germline gives CDR1 LGHDT, CDR2 YNNKEL (reference sequence). Looking up the rest from reference TRBV3-1 and TRBJ1-2 gives the full variable domain: DTAVSQTPKYLVTQMGNDKSIKCEQNLGHDTMYWYKQDSKKFLKIMFSYNNKELIINETVPNRFSPKSPDKAHLNLHINSLELGDSAVYFCASSQESWGGHDPTRTGNYGYTFGSGTRLTVV.